This T cell receptor (beta chain) was observed in a study of blood T cell repertoires in COVID-19. In the authors' methods: Reference gene primers were amplified, and this amplification served to estimate nucleated cell counts. Sequenced by immunoSEQ multiplex PCR; TCRdb stores in-frame clones only, minus some. V, J and clone size derive from that table, while D and trimming were established from the DNA sequence. The repertoire holds roughly 18,000 clones, around nine tenths seen once, with about 7.8% in the top ten. The sequenced sample was peripheral blood. The sequence was obtained from a woman aged 55-70 years with active COVID-19.

The CDR3 DNA sequence: TGTGCCAGTAACCCGACAGGGAACACCGGGGAGCTGTTTTTT. Protein product: CASNPTGNTGELFF. The chain employs TRBV19 and TRBJ2-2; D might be TRBD1 (6 bases). The CDR3 totals 14 residues. V was shortened by 7 bases and J by 1 base, with 10 bases between the two germline ends. Germline CDR1 reads LNHDA; CDR2 reads SQIVND (reference sequence).